This T cell receptor (beta chain) was retrieved from a study of cytomegalovirus exposure and HLA in healthy donors. Primers for the PCR totalled 60 Vbeta and 13 Jbeta. Here immunoSEQ multiplex PCR was the method, and the copy in TCRdb shows in-frame clones only, minus some. The table records 100,000 or so clones, approximately 80% of them present only once. V lost 6 bases to trimming and J lost 1 base, with 15 bases between them. Germline V CDR1 and CDR2: MNHNY, SVGAGI (reference sequence). The CDR3 is made up of 15 amino acids. This clonotype originated in a man aged 25 to 45 in good health and CMV-seropositive. Sequencing used PBMCs. The chain uses TRBV6-6 and TRBJ1-1; possible D gene TRBD1, 5 bases. This CDR3 is CASRPSGAENTEAFF. The CDR3 coding sequence is TGTGCCAGCAGACCGTCTGGGGCGGAGAACACTGAAGCTTTCTTT.